Following are 4 T cell receptor beta chains from one sample sequenced in a study of shared clonotypes between healthy human individuals. It was CD45RO-negative cells, positively selected for CCR7, that made up naive CD8 cells, with terminally differentiated effector memory CD45RA+ cells excluded. This table comes from immunoSEQ multiplex PCR, and its TCRdb copy is limited to in-frame clones, with some not included. In the table there are roughly 2,000,000 clones, roughly 95% of which are singletons. The specimen sequenced was naive CD8+ T cells from PBMCs. The receptors come from a man in his late teens or twenties in good health. Some clones in this sample may be carry-over from other donors' samples.

The chain joins TRBV30 to TRBJ1-5; D perhaps matches TRBD1 (5 bases). Trimming cost V 1 base and J 3 bases, with 13 bases left between them. The CDR3 length is 15 residues. CDR1 and CDR2 from the germline V gene are GTSNPN and SVGIG (reference sequence). The CDR3 DNA follows: TGTGCCTGGAGTGAGGCAGGGTGGAACAATCAGCCCCAGCATTTT. Its translation is CAWSEAGWNNQPQHF. Filled out from reference TRBV30 and TRBJ1-5, the complete variable domain reads SQTIHQWPATLVQPVGSPLSLECTVEGTSNPNLYWYRQAAGRGLQLLFYSVGIGQISSEVPQNLSASRPQDRQFILSSKKLLLSDSGFYLCAWSEAGWNNQPQHFGDGTRLSIL.

The rearrangement uses TRBV4-3 and TRBJ2-5; TRBD2 matches 8 bases. The closer fit of TRBJ2-7 to the DNA end suggests the J call may be wrong. The CDR3 is made up of 14 amino acids. The germline V gene encodes CDR1 LGHNA and CDR2 YSLEER. Here the CDR3 DNA reads TGCGCCAGCAGCCCAAGCGGGGGTTTCAGCGAGCAGTACTTC. Protein: CASSPSGGFSEQYF.

The genes are TRBV9 and TRBJ2-2; D unclear. CDR1 is SGDLS, CDR2 YYNGEE, per germline. V lost 2 bases, J lost 7 bases, and 9 bases lay in between. CDR3 length: 13 residues. As DNA, the CDR3 is TGTGCCAGCAGCGTTAAACTCGGCGGGGAGCTGTTTTTT. Protein product: CASSVKLGGELFF.

This chain joins TRBV4-1 and TRBJ2-7, with D possibly being TRBD2 (7 bases). V lost 4 bases and J 0 bases, leaving 13 bases between the germline ends. CDR1 is MGHRA and CDR2 is YSYEKL in the germline V gene. There are 15 residues in the CDR3. CDR3 DNA: TGCGCCAGCAGCCTTCGGGGGGACACCTCCTACGAGCAGTACTTC. Translating it yields CASSLRGDTSYEQYF.